This T cell receptor beta chain emerged from a study of cytomegalovirus exposure and HLA in healthy donors. Turning to the study itself: An earlier analysis identified 95 million to 120 million unique TCR beta sequences in about 200 million T cells. Study observations and caveats: From TCR beta sequences, most subjects' HLA-A and HLA-B alleles were reportedly predicted accurately.

The germline V gene encodes CDR1 SGHNT and CDR2 YYREEE (reference sequence). V was trimmed by 0 bases and J by 5 bases, leaving 11 bases between them. The CDR3 runs to 14 residues. This PCR relied on a set of 60 Vbeta primers and 13 Jbeta primers. The authors' processing: Later, tens of millions of unique TCR beta chains were counted in an analysis, and approximately 10 million of them were shared. The data were produced by immunoSEQ multiplex PCR, yet TCRdb's version contains in-frame clones alone and is incomplete. V and J calls and clone size are those listed in that table; D and trimming were worked out from the DNA. The sample comprises approximately 100,000 clones, 75% to 80% of which are singletons, and 5% to 6.5% rests with the top ten. As concerns this clone: As yet, its antigen is unknown.

This chain connects TRBV5-4 to TRBJ1-2; D perhaps matches TRBD1 (5 bases). Sequencing input: PBMCs. The sequence was obtained from a man aged 55 to 70 in good health and CMV-seropositive. The CDR3 DNA is TGTGCCAGCAGCTTGGTGGACAACGAGTATGGCTACACCTTC. This translates into CASSLVDNEYGYTF.